Below are 2 T cell receptor beta chains sequenced from a single sample in a study of beta chain features in type 1 diabetes. No antigen has been identified for these receptors. Whole-study findings and limits: Shortening of TCRB CDR3s, moderate but significant, appeared in all four CD4+ subsets of Type 1 diabetes patients.

Sequenced material consisted of expressed TCRB transcripts (all of the isolated RNA was reverse transcribed). Clones were sequenced by immunoSEQ multiplex PCR, and TCRdb holds only the in-frame ones, with some missing. The sample includes about 30,000 clones, 45% to 65% of them seen just once. The specimen was Tregs from blood. These receptors were obtained from a young woman with type 1 diabetes.

Only a few counts were recorded for this clone. The chain uses TRBV29-1 and TRBJ2-2; 7 nucleotides line up with TRBD1. With 3 bases clipped from V and 6 bases from J, the junction kept 7 bases outside the gene matches. Germline loops: CDR1 SQVTM, CDR2 ANQGSEA. The CDR3 loop spans 14 amino acids. In nucleotides, the CDR3 is TGCAGCGTTGAGGGGACAGTGTCTGCCGGGGAGCTGTTTTTT. This gives the protein CSVEGTVSAGELFF.

In DNA form, the CDR3 reads TGTGCCACCCAGGAGAACACTGAAGCTTTCTTT. Its protein is CATQENTEAFF. The chain joins TRBV6-6 to TRBJ1-1, with unresolved D. Trimming shortened V by 10 bases and J by 1 base, and 7 bases separated the two germline ends. The germline V gene has CDR1 MNHNY and CDR2 SVGAGI (reference sequence). This CDR3 spans 11 amino acids.